Below, 28 T cell receptor beta chains from the same sample are listed, as sequenced in a study of cytomegalovirus exposure and HLA in healthy donors. Generated by immunoSEQ multiplex PCR, the TCRdb table keeps only in-frame clones and is missing some. The table records roughly 100,000 clones, 86% of them present only once. Sequencing was performed on PBMCs. All receptors come from a young woman in good health and CMV-seropositive.

This clone has only one observation. The chain employs TRBV6-5 and TRBJ1-2; the match to TRBD1 covers 9 bases. Germline trimming cut 6 bases from V and 6 bases from J; bases unmatched to any gene: 11. The CDR3 is made up of 15 amino acids. The germline V gene encodes CDR1 MNHEY and CDR2 SVGAGI. The CDR3 loop is CASRSRQGVLDGYTF. The CDR3 DNA sequence: TGTGCCAGCAGGTCAAGACAGGGGGTGTTAGATGGCTACACCTTC.

To note about this clone: One end of the junction varies from germline; a read error may be responsible. The rearrangement uses TRBV5-6 and TRBJ2-7, with D hard to call. Per the germline V gene, CDR1 is SGHDT and CDR2 is YYEEEE. This CDR3 region has 13 residues. The CDR3 region is CASSLVTSYGQYF. The CDR3 DNA follows: TGTGCCAGCAGCTTGGTCACGTCCTACGGGCAGTACTTC.

The chain uses TRBV5-4 and TRBJ2-7; TRBD2 matches 12 bases. Germline V gene lookup returns CDR1 SGHNT and CDR2 YYREEE (reference sequence). This CDR3 has 17 amino acids. V trimming: 0 bases; J trimming: 4 bases; junction bases outside the gene matches: 8. The CDR3: CASSLAPSGGAGYEQYF. CDR3 DNA sequence: TGTGCCAGCAGCTTGGCCCCTAGCGGGGGGGCAGGGTACGAGCAGTACTTC.

The V call is TRBV2, the J call TRBJ1-5; 8 bases line up with TRBD1. Trimming at V came to 6 bases and at J to 1 base, leaving 8 bases not matched to a gene. The CDR3 sequence is 16 residues long. Germline-derived CDR1 and CDR2 are SNHLY and FYNNEI. CDR3 coding DNA: TGTGCCAGCAGCCGGGGAGGGACAGGAAGCAATCAGCCCCAGCATTTT. Its translation: CASSRGGTGSNQPQHF. The variable domain in full, with the rest retrieved from reference TRBV2 and TRBJ1-5, is EPEVTQTPSHQVTQMGQEVILRCVPISNHLYFYWYRQILGQKVEFLVSFYNNEISEKSEIFDDQFSVERPDGSNFTLKIRSTKLEDSAMYFCASSRGGTGSNQPQHFGDGTRLSIL.

The chain joins TRBV29-1 to TRBJ2-2; no definite D call. V gave up 1 base and J gave up 5 bases, with 11 bases separating them. The CDR3 has 14 residues. From germline, CDR1 is SQVTM and CDR2 ANQGSEA. The CDR3 DNA is TGCAGCGTTGAAGGGGTAGTGAGGACCGGGGAGCTGTTTTTT. This sequence encodes CSVEGVVRTGELFF.

The chain employs TRBV10-3 and TRBJ2-3, with 9 bases aligning to TRBD2. This CDR3 contains 14 residues. Germline V gene lookup returns CDR1 ENHRY and CDR2 SYGVKD. The CDR3 reads CASRLAGETDTQYF. CDR3 in DNA: TGTGCTTCCCGATTAGCGGGAGAAACAGATACGCAGTATTTT.

The V gene is TRBV5-5, the J gene TRBJ2-1; no reliable D call. V lost 4 bases and J lost 3, with 14 bases in between. The CDR3 totals 15 residues. Per the germline V gene, CDR1 is SGHKS and CDR2 is YYEKEE (reference sequence). CDR3 loop: CASSPSDLYYNEQFF. The CDR3 bases are TGTGCCAGCAGCCCCAGCGACCTTTACTACAATGAGCAGTTCTTC.

The chain combines TRBV7-2 with TRBJ2-3; 9 nucleotides line up with TRBD2. CDR1 is SGHTA, CDR2 FQGNSA, per germline. Germline trimming cut 0 bases from V and 5 bases from J; bases unmatched to any gene: 3. The CDR3 spans 15 residues. As DNA, the CDR3 is TGTGCCAGCAGCTTAGCCGGCGGGGGGGTAGATACGCAGTATTTT. Translated, it gives CASSLAGGGVDTQYF.

The CDR3 sequence is CASSSQGSYEQYF. CDR3 sequence (DNA): TGCGCCAGCAGCTCCCAGGGTTCCTACGAGCAGTACTTC. The chain links TRBV5-1 to TRBJ2-7; D perhaps matches TRBD1 (5 bases). Germline CDR1 and CDR2: SGHRS and YFSETQ. V lost 3 bases to trimming and J lost 1 base, with 8 bases between them. The CDR3 spans 13 residues.

This clone has a single count. The rearrangement links TRBV29-1 to TRBJ1-4; D gene unclear. Trimming cost V 7 bases and J 1 base, with 10 bases left between them. Germline CDR1 SQVTM, CDR2 ANQGSEA. CDR3 size: 13 residues. This chain's CDR3 is CSAEGETNEKLFF. In nucleotides, the CDR3 is TGCAGCGCAGAGGGAGAAACTAATGAAAAACTGTTTTTT.

This chain uses TRBV27 with TRBJ2-7, with 9 bases that match TRBD2. There are 17 residues in the CDR3. J gave up 3 bases and V 6 bases, and 15 bases lay outside the gene matches. Germline CDR1 and CDR2: MNHEY and SMNVEV (reference sequence). CDR3 DNA sequence: TGTGCCAGCAGCAGCAAGGTGAGCGGGGGGCCTAACTACGAGCAGTACTTC. Amino acid sequence: CASSSKVSGGPNYEQYF.

This sequence joins TRBV27 and TRBJ1-4, with D unresolved. Germline lookup yields CDR1 MNHEY and CDR2 SMNVEV (reference sequence). Deletions cut 0 bases from V and 4 bases from J, with 9 bases between. This CDR3 comprises 15 residues. Written as DNA, the CDR3 is TGTGCCAGCAGTTTATCGCGCAGGAATAATGAAAAACTGTTTTTT. Amino acid sequence: CASSLSRRNNEKLFF.

Here the CDR3 reads CASSQALKTSYNEQFF. In nucleotides, the CDR3 is TGTGCCAGCAGCCAAGCCCTTAAGACTAGCTACAATGAGCAGTTCTTC. The chain links TRBV4-2 to TRBJ2-1; TRBD2 might be the D (6 bases). Germline V gives CDR1 LGHNA, CDR2 YNFKEQ. V lost 1 base and J lost 3, with 13 bases in between. This CDR3 has 16 amino acids.

V gene TRBV6-1 combines with J gene TRBJ2-2; TRBD1 is a possible D gene (5 bases). Germline lookup yields CDR1 MNHNS and CDR2 SASEGT. The CDR3 is 14 amino acids. V was clipped by 2 bases and J by 6 bases, with 10 bases between them. CDR3 region: CASSETVRAGELFF. In nucleotides, the CDR3 is TGTGCCAGCAGTGAAACCGTCAGGGCCGGGGAGCTGTTTTTT.

V is TRBV7-3 and J is TRBJ2-5; D is perhaps TRBD1 (5 bases). Germline V gene lookup returns CDR1 SGHTA and CDR2 FQGTGA. CDR3 size: 18 residues. V was cut by 0 bases and J by 0 bases, with 17 bases left in between. The CDR3 protein is CASSLTGTDTRDQETQYF. As DNA, the CDR3 is TGTGCCAGCAGCTTAACAGGTACGGACACTCGGGACCAAGAGACCCAGTACTTC.

This clone has more than one count but fewer than ten. The rearrangement uses TRBV5-1 and TRBJ1-5, with 9 bases lining up with TRBD1. There are 15 residues in the CDR3. CDR1 SGHRS and CDR2 YFSETQ come from the germline V gene. Losses at the gene ends were 5 bases for V and 3 bases for J; bases not matched to a gene: 6. The CDR3 reads CASSTGGLFNQPQHF. The CDR3 DNA reads TGCGCCAGCAGTACAGGGGGCTTATTCAATCAGCCCCAGCATTTT.

The V call is TRBV5-1, the J call TRBJ1-1, with D hard to call. Trimming stripped 0 bases from V and 4 bases from J, with 13 bases between. The CDR3 sequence is 15 residues long. CDR1 is SGHRS, CDR2 YFSETQ, per germline. CDR3 coding DNA: TGCGCCAGCAGCTTGGGCGATGCGGGGAGCACTGAAGCTTTCTTT. Translated: CASSLGDAGSTEAFF.

This clone was counted once. This rearrangement joins TRBV27 to TRBJ2-2; possible D gene TRBD1, 5 bases. CDR3 length equals 16 residues. The ends were cut back, 7 bases at V and 6 bases at J, with 21 bases in the middle. Per the germline V gene, CDR1 is MNHEY and CDR2 is SMNVEV (reference sequence). The CDR3 sequence: CASTLKDIIPPGELFF. For the CDR3, the DNA is TGTGCCAGCACCCTAAAGGACATCATCCCCCCCGGGGAGCTGTTTTTT.

The chain joins TRBV28 to TRBJ2-7; D unresolved. Per the germline V gene, CDR1 is MDHEN and CDR2 is SYDVKM. Between the trimmed V and J ends, which lost 2 bases and 2 bases, there was a span of 4 bases. This CDR3 contains 12 residues. Written as DNA, the CDR3 is TGTGCCAGCAGTTTAGACACCTACGAGCAGTACTTC. As protein: CASSLDTYEQYF.

This chain connects TRBV13 to TRBJ2-2; D might be TRBD1 (6 bases). CDR3 length: 16 residues. Deletions cut 4 bases from V and 0 bases from J, with 12 bases between. Germline CDR1 is PRHDT and CDR2 is FYEKMQ (reference sequence). The CDR3 region is CASSSMDRTNTGELFF. The DNA for the CDR3 is TGTGCCAGCAGCTCCATGGACAGAACGAACACCGGGGAGCTGTTTTTT.

The chain recombines TRBV6-6 with TRBJ2-7, with 9 bases aligning to TRBD1. Trimming cost V 5 bases and J 6 bases; bases outside gene matches: 5. CDR1 is MNHNY, CDR2 SVGAGI, per germline (reference sequence). This CDR3 spans 13 amino acids. The DNA for the CDR3 is TGTGCCAGCAGTACAACAGGGGGCTCCGAGCAGTACTTC. It is translated as CASSTTGGSEQYF.

The CDR3 DNA is TGCGCCAGCAGCTTCACAGCAACTAATGAAAAACTGTTTTTT. Residues: CASSFTATNEKLFF. The chain couples TRBV5-1 to TRBJ1-4; D not resolved. V lost 2 bases and J 0 bases, leaving 5 bases between the germline ends. Germline V CDR1 and CDR2: SGHRS, YFSETQ. The CDR3 consists of 14 residues.

The chain employs TRBV6-5 and TRBJ2-3, with TRBD2 identical over 11 bases. The CDR3 runs to 14 residues. V lost 6 bases, J lost 3 bases, and 2 bases stayed unmatched. The V gene's germline CDR1 is MNHEY and CDR2 SVGAGI. The CDR3 spells CASRRLAGTDTQYF. DNA of the CDR3: TGTGCCAGCAGACGACTAGCGGGAACAGATACGCAGTATTTT.

The chain employs TRBV28 and TRBJ2-3; possible D gene TRBD2, 5 bases. Germline-derived CDR1 and CDR2 are MDHEN and SYDVKM. The CDR3 length is 16 residues. V gave up 2 bases and J gave up 4 bases, with 16 bases separating them. DNA of the CDR3: TGTGCCAGCAGTTTAGCAGAACTAGTAGTTGCAGATACGCAGTATTTT. Its protein product is CASSLAELVVADTQYF.

V is TRBV28 and J is TRBJ2-7; 10 nucleotides match TRBD1. CDR3 length equals 14 residues. The V segment lost 10 bases and the J segment 3 bases; nucleotides outside the gene matches: 9. Germline V gives CDR1 MDHEN, CDR2 SYDVKM. The CDR3 DNA follows: TGTGCCACCACCCGGGGGGACAGGGGCTACGAGCAGTACTTC. The encoded protein is CATTRGDRGYEQYF.

This clone is a singleton in its sample. The V and J genes are TRBV5-1 and TRBJ2-1; D not resolved. V dropped 4 bases and J dropped 0 bases, with 8 bases sitting between them. Germline V gene sequence: CDR1 SGHRS, CDR2 YFSETQ. The CDR3 has 14 amino acids. CDR3 nucleotide sequence: TGCGCCAGCAGCGAGCGTGCCTCCTACAATGAGCAGTTCTTC. Translation gives CASSERASYNEQFF.

The rearrangement uses TRBV7-3 and TRBJ2-2; 7 bases line up with TRBD1. After removal of 1 base from V and 5 bases from J, the junction contained 4 bases not matched to a gene. CDR3 length: 15 residues. Germline CDR1 reads SGHTA; CDR2 reads FQGTGA. Here the CDR3 reads CASSLIGGGTGELFF. In DNA, the CDR3 is TGTGCCAGCAGCTTAATAGGGGGCGGGACCGGGGAGCTGTTTTTT.

This clone was counted at least ten times. The chain is built from TRBV2 and TRBJ1-2; TRBD1 matches 10 bases. Losses at the gene ends were 7 bases for V and 6 bases for J; bases not matched to a gene: 5. Looked up from germline, CDR1 is SNHLY and CDR2 is FYNNEI. This CDR3 is 13 amino acids long. CDR3 region: CASIAGQGDGYTF. CDR3 DNA: TGTGCCAGCATTGCCGGACAGGGGGATGGCTACACCTTC.